This T cell receptor beta chain was sequenced for a study of blood T cell repertoires in COVID-19. Germline V lookup: CDR1 LGHDT, CDR2 YNNKEL (reference sequence). J lost 2 bases, V lost 6 bases, and 8 bases had no gene match. CDR3 size: 15 residues. Clones were read by immunoSEQ multiplex PCR, and TCRdb kept only the in-frame ones, dropping some. The sample yields about 93,000 clones, roughly 80% seen once. The chain has TRBV3-1 (or the pseudogene TRBV3-2) and TRBJ2-3; 7 bases agree with TRBD2. The receptor was isolated from a human donor in a cohort sampled during active COVID-19. The sequencing sample was made of peripheral blood. CDR3 in amino acids: CASRGGRGITDTQYF. The DNA of the CDR3 is TGTGCCAGCAGGGGAGGGCGGGGGATCACAGATACGCAGTATTTT.